Sequencing of this T cell receptor (beta chain) was carried out in a study of OX40 agonist ivuxolimab in advanced cancers. The table came from immunoSEQ multiplex PCR; TCRdb's copy has only in-frame clones and leaves some out. The data show around 72,000 clones, 80% to 90% seen once. The V and J ends lost 4 bases and 6 bases respectively, with 21 bases between them. The CDR3 has 17 residues. Germline CDR1 is SNHLY and CDR2 is FYNNEI. Comment on this clone: Its specificity is not known.

Overall study findings and caveats: Averaged across samples, CD8+ T cells carried more expanded clones than CD4+ did.

The receptor was derived from an adult with an advanced solid tumor such as melanoma, head and neck, liver or kidney cancer. The chain has TRBV2 and TRBJ1-4, with D unclear. Material: CD4+ or CD8+ T cells sorted from blood, obtained in a trial of the OX40 agonist ivuxolimab. The DNA of the CDR3 is TGTGCCAGCAGTGGACGGACCGAGTCCCTGTTCGATGAAAAACTGTTTTTT. This gives the protein CASSGRTESLFDEKLFF.